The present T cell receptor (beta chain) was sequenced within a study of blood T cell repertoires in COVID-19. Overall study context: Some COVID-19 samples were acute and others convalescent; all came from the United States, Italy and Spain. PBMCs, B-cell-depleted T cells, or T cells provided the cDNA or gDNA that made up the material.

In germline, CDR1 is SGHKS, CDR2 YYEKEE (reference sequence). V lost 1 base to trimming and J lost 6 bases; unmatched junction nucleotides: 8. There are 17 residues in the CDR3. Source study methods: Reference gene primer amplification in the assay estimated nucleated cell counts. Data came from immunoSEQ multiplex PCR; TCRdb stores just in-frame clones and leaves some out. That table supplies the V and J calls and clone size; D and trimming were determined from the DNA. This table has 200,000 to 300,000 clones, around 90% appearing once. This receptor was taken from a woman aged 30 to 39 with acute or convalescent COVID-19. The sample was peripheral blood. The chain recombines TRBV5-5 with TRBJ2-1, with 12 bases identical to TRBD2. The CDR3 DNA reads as TGTGCCAGCAGCTTGATCCTAGCGGGAGGGGCTATCAATGAGCAGTTCTTC. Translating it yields CASSLILAGGAINEQFF.